This TCR beta chain was recovered during a study of CD4 T cells in relation to SARS-CoV-2 and coronaviruses. Study-wide points: Samples before the pandemic and after infection were not matched within any donor.

Unexposed donor CD4+ T cells date from about 2011-2018, before the COVID-19 pandemic. Isolation of CD4+ T cells took place after about 9 days in culture. Testing used SARS-CoV-2 S/N and four cold-coronavirus spikes on unexposed-donor CD4+ T cells, cells permitting. Regarding this clone: The antigen is not known.

The table came from immunoSEQ multiplex PCR; TCRdb's copy has only in-frame clones and leaves some out. The sample has 20,000 to 25,000 clones; over 65% are singletons. Germline assignment: CDR1 LGHDT and CDR2 YNNKEL (reference sequence). CDR3 length equals 16 residues. The V end was cut by 1 base, the J end by 5 bases, with 17 bases between. The TCR sequence derives from a human donor in good health. This chain joins TRBV3-1 (or the pseudogene TRBV3-2) and TRBJ1-1; no reliable D call. The sample consisted of CD4+ T cells from PBMCs, cultured in vitro. The CDR3 loop reads CASSQGRSYRPTEAFF. The CDR3 DNA reads as TGTGCCAGCAGCCAAGGTAGGTCCTATAGACCAACTGAAGCTTTCTTT.